This TCR beta chain emerged from a study of blood T cell repertoires in COVID-19 (dated by TCRdb to 2020 to 2021). Study-wide context: The collaborator samples originated in the United States, Italy and Spain and spanned the acute and convalescent phases of COVID-19. The samples were drawn from two sources: the first 160 participants of the ongoing ImmuneRACE study, and 1,254 subjects contributed by 6 global collaborators. Subjects who had been exposed to COVID-19, were actively infected with it, or had recovered from it provided the deeply sampled blood TCRbeta repertoires that made up the dataset. A freely available public database, intended as a resource for researchers studying the immune response to SARS-CoV-2, is where the repertoires were released. The material from the prospective study consisted of cDNA or gDNA derived from T cells, B-cell-depleted T cells, or PBMCs. Sample metadata almost always included a de-identified subject ID, COVID-19 status, age in years and sex. HLA class I and class II types, where available, came from metadata supplied by the sample provider rather than from assay-based typing. General findings and caveats noted by the study authors: The amount of clinical and demographic metadata varied by source and participant and was provided uncurated.

Trimming takes 4 bases from V and 6 bases from J, and the germline ends sit 10 bases apart. CDR1 and CDR2 are read off the germline V gene (reference sequence) as MNHEY and SMNVEV. The CDR3 holds 13 amino acids from the cysteine to the phenylalanine. Only the CDR3 DNA is retained, 39 bases long and in frame from the first base. One collaborating source in Seattle enrolled patients during active infection and followed them longitudinally through the course of disease. The collaborating institutions used their own protocols to collect whole blood in K2EDTA tubes. For TCRbeta analysis, collaborator samples were shipped as frozen whole blood, as isolated PBMCs, or as DNA extracted from either sample type. The immunoSEQ Assay, a bias-controlled multiplex PCR, was used to amplify TCRbeta CDR3 regions from genomic DNA. The study's own analysis went as follows. Within the assay, amplification of reference gene primers was used to estimate how many nucleated cells each sample contained. To quantify the absolute abundance of each unique TCRbeta CDR3 rearrangement, sequence reads were collapsed and filtered. For each sample, productive Simpson clonality was calculated as the square root of Simpson's diversity index across productive rearrangements. TCRdb carries this immuneACCESS record with in-frame sequences only. Its versions omit some clonotypes, under half of them owing to an unresolved V gene in the studies checked, with the rest unexplained. V, J and clone size are those of that table, while D and trimming were read from the DNA. This sample is represented by approximately 300,000 clones; more than 65% of them were singletons. Of the sample, 15% to 18% falls within the top ten clones.

This clone was counted a few times. No antigen is known for it. Per-nucleotide qualities are absent, and no much larger clonotype sits a single base away. The chain is assembled from TRBV27 and TRBJ1-5; the D region possibly corresponds to TRBD1 (6 bases align). This TCR came from a person between 65 and 79 years old with COVID-19, enrolled during active disease. Sequencing input: peripheral blood. The CDR3 reads CASSSAGAQPQHF. The nucleotide sequence is TGTGCCAGCAGTTCGGCAGGGGCTCAGCCCCAGCATTTT.